The rows below give T cell receptor beta chains drawn from one sample of a study of blood T cells in healthy people across ages. TCRdb reanalysed the 5' RACE reads using MiXCR and keeps one entry per CDR3 protein. The repertoire holds 1.5 million to 2 million distinct CDR3 sequences, 40% to 55% seen once, with around 2.1% in the top ten. Sample: blood. All receptors come from a woman aged 40 to 50 in good health. Both conserved end residues are part of each CDR3. D genes are given only for firm matches. Part of the rows lack a size; the others show once, few, many or a class for expanded clones.

CDR3nt	CDR3aa	len	abundance	v_gene	j_gene	d_gene
TGTGCCAGCACTAGCGGGTTGTCCTACAATGAGCAGTACTTC	CASTSGLSYNEQYF	14	once	TRBV27	TRBJ2-5	TRBD2
TGTGCCAGCTATTCGGGGGCTGGGGCCAACGTCCTGACTTTC	CASYSGAGANVLTF	14	NA	TRBV12-3/TRBV12-4	TRBJ2-6	NA
TGTGCCAGCAGAGGGGTCCGTGAGCAGTACTTC	CASRGVREQYF	11	NA	TRBV2	TRBJ2-5	NA
TGTGCCAGTAGGGACCCTGCTCGGACTAGCTCCTACGAGCAGTACTTC	CASRDPARTSSYEQYF	16	NA	TRBV19	TRBJ2-7	TRBD2
TGTGCCAGCAGTTTCCCGAGGGGTTATGGCTACACCTTC	CASSFPRGYGYTF	13	few	TRBV12-3/TRBV12-4	TRBJ1-2	NA
TGCGCCAGCAGCCAAAATAGGGCGAACGAGCAGTACTTC	CASSQNRANEQYF	13	few	TRBV4-3	TRBJ2-7	NA
TGTGCCAGCAGCGTAGATCCGCGGGGGAGTCGAGAGACCCAGTACTTC	CASSVDPRGSRETQYF	16	few	TRBV9	TRBJ2-5	TRBD2
TGTGCCAGCAGCCAAGAAAGGAGGGGGAAGGCTGGGGCCAACGTCCTGACTTTC	CASSQERRGKAGANVLTF	18	NA	TRBV3-1	TRBJ2-6	NA
TGCAGTGCGGCTCGGGGCCAAGAGACCCAGTACTTC	CSAARGQETQYF	12	few	TRBV20-1	TRBJ2-5	NA
TGTGCCAGCAGCCAAGATTCCGTTATCTACGAGCAGTACTTC	CASSQDSVIYEQYF	14	once	TRBV3-1	TRBJ2-7	NA
TGTGCCAGCTCTGGGAGACAGGGGCAACTAAACCAAGAGACCCAGTTCTTC	CASSGRQGQLNQETQFF	17	once	TRBV28	TRBJ2-1	TRBD1
TGTGCCAGCAGCGTAGCGGGGACTAGAGGAGGACTTTTGGAGACCCAGTACTTC	CASSVAGTRGGLLETQYF	18	few	TRBV9	TRBJ2-5	TRBD2
TGTGCCAGCAGTGCGGGACAACTAATAATCTACGAGCAGTACTTC	CASSAGQLIIYEQYF	15	NA	TRBV6-6	TRBJ2-7	NA
TGTGCCACCAGTGAGCCCTACGGGGATGAGCAGTTCTTC	CATSEPYGDEQFF	13	NA	TRBV24-1	TRBJ2-1	NA